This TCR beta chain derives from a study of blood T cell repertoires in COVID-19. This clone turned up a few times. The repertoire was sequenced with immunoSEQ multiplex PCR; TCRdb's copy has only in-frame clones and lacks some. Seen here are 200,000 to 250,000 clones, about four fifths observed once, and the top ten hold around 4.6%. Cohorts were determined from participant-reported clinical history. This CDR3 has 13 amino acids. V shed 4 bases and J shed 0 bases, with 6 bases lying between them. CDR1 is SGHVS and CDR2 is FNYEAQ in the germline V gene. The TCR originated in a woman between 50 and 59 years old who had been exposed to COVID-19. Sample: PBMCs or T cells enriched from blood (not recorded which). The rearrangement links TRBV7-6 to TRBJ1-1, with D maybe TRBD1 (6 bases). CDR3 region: CASSWTVNTEAFF. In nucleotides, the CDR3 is TGTGCCAGCAGCTGGACAGTGAACACTGAAGCTTTCTTT.